The clone carrying this TCR beta chain has more than one count but fewer than ten. Its antigen is undetermined. This record comes from a study of vaccination and CD4 T cells after COVID-19. Notes on the study in general: Spike mono-reactive status applied to 304 of 307 vaccine-specific clones in convalescent patients.

Trimming cost V 5 bases and J 5 bases, with 18 bases left between them. The CDR3 is made up of 15 amino acids. Looked up from germline, CDR1 is SGHTA and CDR2 is FQGTGA. The treatment was: approximately nine-day PBMC culture with coronavirus spike peptide pools or control peptides (ViraFEST assay). Scientists ran DNA taken from cultured CD4+ T cells through the Oncomine TCR Beta short-read assay for sequencing. TCRdb recomputed calls from the PCR reads with MiXCR, one row per CDR3 protein. This sample yields roughly 20,000 distinct CDR3 sequences, of which 44% are seen a single time; 26% belongs to the top ten.

The clonotype was recovered from a human donor who had recovered from COVID-19. This specimen consisted of CD4+ T cells from blood, cultured in vitro, obtained before SARS-CoV-2 vaccination. The J gene is TRBJ2-5, the V gene TRBV7-3; D may be TRBD2 (5 bases). CDR3 loop: CASSPRAGPQETQYF. The CDR3 nucleotides are TGTGCCAGCAGCCCCCGGGCGGGCCCCCAGGAGACCCAGTACTTC.